This T cell receptor beta chain was observed in a study of shared clonotypes between healthy human individuals. This table comes from immunoSEQ multiplex PCR, and its TCRdb copy is limited to in-frame clones, with some not included. The profile shows roughly 1,500,000 clones, under 99% of them singletons. There were only Caucasian adults among the donors, and all lived in Nashville, Tennessee. J lost 1 base, V lost 2 bases, and 7 bases had no gene match. The CDR3 loop spans 17 amino acids. CDR1 and CDR2 from the germline V gene are MNHEY and SMNVEV (reference sequence). The chain couples TRBV27 to TRBJ1-2, with 10 bases identical to TRBD1. The TCR comes from a man aged 25-45 years in good health. The sequenced sample consisted of naive CD4+ T cells sorted from blood. Indicated subset: CD45RA+ positively selected. CDR3 protein: CASSLRGTGVLNYGYTF. As DNA, the CDR3 is TGTGCCAGCAGTTTACGAGGGACAGGGGTCCTTAACTATGGCTACACCTTC.